The 20 T cell receptor beta chains below were found in one sample sequenced in a study of cytomegalovirus exposure and HLA in healthy donors. Primers included in the PCR were 60 Vbeta and 13 Jbeta primers. Produced via immunoSEQ multiplex PCR; TCRdb's table is partial and in-frame only. In the table there are 90,000 to 130,000 clones, roughly 73% of which are singletons. Sequencing was done on a sample of PBMCs. The receptors stem from a woman aged 25 to 39 in good health and CMV-seronegative.

V gene TRBV15 combines with J gene TRBJ1-1; D remains unclear. Germline V gene lookup returns CDR1 LNHNV and CDR2 YYDKDF (reference sequence). This CDR3 comprises 15 residues. Trimming removed 1 base at V and 1 base at J, with 10 bases between. Here the CDR3 reads CATSRGGKGNTEAFF. The CDR3 DNA sequence: TGTGCCACCAGCAGAGGAGGGAAAGGGAACACTGAAGCTTTCTTT.

J is TRBJ2-3 and V is TRBV2; TRBD1 might be the D (6 bases). This CDR3 region has 14 residues. Deletions cut 3 bases from V and 1 base from J, with 8 bases between. CDR1 is SNHLY and CDR2 is FYNNEI in the germline V gene. CDR3 sequence reads: CASSEHRGTDTQYF. The CDR3 nucleotides are TGTGCCAGCAGTGAGCACAGGGGCACAGATACGCAGTATTTT.

J is TRBJ2-2 and V is TRBV19, with D maybe TRBD1 (6 bases). Per the germline V gene, CDR1 is LNHDA and CDR2 is SQIVND (reference sequence). Trimming removed 8 bases from V and 1 base from J, with 14 bases in between. The length of the CDR3 is 15 residues. The CDR3 coding sequence is TGTGCCAGTGCTGGACAGAGCCAGAACACCGGGGAGCTGTTTTTT. This translates into CASAGQSQNTGELFF.

CDR3 nucleotides: TGTGCCAGCAGTTACACGACAGGGCCCCTAAACACCGGGGAGCTGTTTTTT. Its translation: CASSYTTGPLNTGELFF. J is TRBJ2-2 and V is TRBV27; 7 positions agree with TRBD1. The V gene's germline CDR1 is MNHEY and CDR2 SMNVEV (reference sequence). With V trimmed by 4 bases and J by 2 bases, 10 bases remained unmatched. CDR3 length: 17 residues.

The chain combines TRBV6-5 with TRBJ1-1; D unresolved. V was clipped by 5 bases and J by 6 bases, with 19 bases between them. Germline CDR1 is MNHEY and CDR2 is SVGAGI. CDR3 size: 15 residues. The CDR3 region has the DNA TGTGCCAGCAGTCCCCTCGAATACGCTCGGGCTGAAGCTTTCTTT. Amino acids: CASSPLEYARAEAFF.

The chain couples TRBV30 to TRBJ2-1; 9 bases match TRBD1. V lost 3 bases to trimming and J lost 4 bases; unmatched junction nucleotides: 4. CDR1 is GTSNPN, CDR2 SVGIG, per germline (reference sequence). The CDR3 has 14 residues. CDR3: CAWSSGQGYNEQFF. The CDR3 DNA sequence: TGTGCCTGGAGCTCGGGACAGGGTTACAATGAGCAGTTCTTC.

The chain couples TRBV9 to TRBJ2-3, with TRBD2 as a possible D gene (6 bases). Germline loops: CDR1 SGDLS, CDR2 YYNGEE. Trimming stripped 0 bases from V and 4 bases from J, with 15 bases between. CDR3 length equals 16 residues. The CDR3 DNA is TGTGCCAGCAGCGTAGCCGGGGGTAATAAGGCAGATACGCAGTATTTT. Translation: CASSVAGGNKADTQYF. Full variable domain (missing parts from reference TRBV9 and TRBJ2-3): DSGVTQTPKHLITATGQRVTLRCSPRSGDLSVYWYQQSLDQGLQFLIQYYNGEERAKGNILERFSAQQFPDLHSELNLSSLELGDSALYFCASSVAGGNKADTQYFGPGTRLTVL.

The rearrangement uses TRBV10-3 and TRBJ2-1; 7 bases line up with TRBD2. Germline V gene sequence: CDR1 ENHRY, CDR2 SYGVKD. This CDR3 is 13 amino acids long. V trimming: 4 bases; J trimming: 5 bases; junction bases outside the gene matches: 2. CDR3 amino acids: CAISGLADNEQFF. CDR3 nucleotide sequence: TGTGCCATCAGTGGGCTAGCGGACAATGAGCAGTTCTTC.

The chain has TRBV5-1 and TRBJ2-7; TRBD1 matches at 11 bases. The CDR3 loop spans 15 amino acids. J lost 3 bases, V lost 4 bases, and 6 bases had no gene match. CDR1 and CDR2 from the germline V gene are SGHRS and YFSETQ. The CDR3 sequence is CASSPGGTGGYEQYF. DNA for the CDR3: TGCGCCAGCAGCCCGGGGGGGACAGGGGGCTACGAGCAGTACTTC.

The gene calls are TRBV7-6 and TRBJ1-4, with 11 bases aligning to TRBD1. There are 17 residues in the CDR3. CDR1 is SGHVS, CDR2 FNYEAQ, per germline. V was pared by 5 bases and J by 1 base, with 6 bases of the junction left unmatched. CDR3 DNA: TGTGCCAGCAGCGGCGGACAGGGGGCCGGAACTAATGAAAAACTGTTTTTT. Residues: CASSGGQGAGTNEKLFF.

The chain employs TRBV2 and TRBJ1-2; the D gene is possibly TRBD1 (6 bases). The CDR3 loop spans 14 amino acids. Germline V CDR1 and CDR2: SNHLY, FYNNEI. The germline V and J ends were trimmed by 6 bases and 6 bases, with 17 bases remaining between them. The CDR3 bases are TGTGCCAGCAGACATACAGGGCCCAGCGATGGCTACACCTTC. It is translated as CASRHTGPSDGYTF.

CDR3 sequence (DNA): TGTGCCAGCAGCTTTACCGGGACAGGTATGAACACTGAAGCTTTCTTT. Translating it yields CASSFTGTGMNTEAFF. This sequence joins TRBV7-3 and TRBJ1-1, with TRBD1 matching over 8 bases. The CDR3 contains 16 residues. Germline trimming cut 3 bases from V and 0 bases from J; bases unmatched to any gene: 6. CDR1 SGHTA and CDR2 FQGTGA come from the germline V gene.

The chain links TRBV7-9 to TRBJ1-2, with D possibly being TRBD1 (6 bases). CDR3 size: 13 residues. Germline V gives CDR1 SEHNR, CDR2 FQNEAQ (reference sequence). Between the trimmed V and J ends, which lost 1 base and 3 bases, there was a span of 6 bases. In DNA form, the CDR3 reads TGTGCCAGCAGCTTAGGGACAGACTATGGCTACACCTTC. The encoded protein is CASSLGTDYGYTF. The full variable domain, completed using reference TRBV7-9 and TRBJ1-2, is DTGVSQNPRHKITKRGQNVTFRCDPISEHNRLYWYRQTLGQGPEFLTYFQNEAQLEKSRLLSDRFSAERPKGSFSTLEIQRTEQGDSAMYLCASSLGTDYGYTFGSGTRLTVV.

This clone is a singleton in its sample. V gene TRBV19 combines with J gene TRBJ2-5, with TRBD2 as a possible D gene (7 bases). CDR1 is LNHDA, CDR2 SQIVND, per germline (reference sequence). Trimming cost V 10 bases and J 2 bases, with 14 bases left between them. The CDR3 is 13 amino acids. The CDR3 sequence: CATREGGQETQYF. CDR3 nucleotides: TGTGCCACCAGGGAGGGGGGACAAGAGACCCAGTACTTC.

This rearrangement joins TRBV14 to TRBJ1-2, with TRBD1 as a possible D gene (5 bases). This CDR3 has 15 amino acids. Germline CDR1 is SGHDN and CDR2 is FVKESK. Trimming pared 4 bases from V and 9 bases from J, leaving 21 bases between. CDR3 DNA: TGTGCCAGCAGCCCCCAGTTAATGCAGGGTGGAAGCTACACCTTC. Translating it yields CASSPQLMQGGSYTF.

The chain recombines TRBV29-1 with TRBJ2-1, with 13 bases fitting TRBD2. The length of the CDR3 is 14 residues. V shed 5 bases, J shed 5 bases, and the junction held 3 bases outside the gene matches. Germline V gene sequence: CDR1 SQVTM, CDR2 ANQGSEA. The CDR3 DNA is TGCAGCGTTTTGGGACTAGCGGGACACAATGAGCAGTTCTTC. It specifies CSVLGLAGHNEQFF.

V gene TRBV7-8 combines with J gene TRBJ1-1; the match to TRBD1 covers 7 bases. Trimming took 3 bases from V and 7 from J; bases not matched to a gene: 5. The CDR3 contains 13 residues. CDR1 and CDR2 (germline): SGHVS, FQNEAQ. CDR3 sequence reads: CASSFRDRREAFF. For the CDR3, the DNA is TGTGCCAGCAGCTTCCGGGACAGACGTGAAGCTTTCTTT.

This clone has a single count. The V and J genes are TRBV30 and TRBJ2-2, with 9 bases matching TRBD2. Trimming cost V 3 bases and J 5 bases; bases outside gene matches: 7. The length of the CDR3 is 15 residues. Germline CDR1 reads GTSNPN; CDR2 reads SVGIG (reference sequence). In nucleotides, the CDR3 is TGTGCCTGGAGATGGACTAGCGTAGGTACCGGGGAGCTGTTTTTT. It translates to CAWRWTSVGTGELFF.

The table lists this clone with a count of one. The chain has TRBV6-1 and TRBJ2-3; 8 bases are a match to TRBD1. Germline V gives CDR1 MNHNS, CDR2 SASEGT. The trim removed 1 base at V and 2 bases at J, leaving 2 bases unmatched. The CDR3 consists of 15 residues. CDR3 in DNA: TGTGCCAGCAGTGAAGGGACAGGGCACACAGATACGCAGTATTTT. Translated, it gives CASSEGTGHTDTQYF.

This sequence joins TRBV6-6 and TRBJ1-5; a weak D match, TRBD1 (6 bases). The CDR3 is 13 residues long. Per the germline V gene, CDR1 is MNHNY and CDR2 is SVGAGI (reference sequence). Trimming cost V 4 bases and J 5 bases, with 9 bases left between them. In DNA, the CDR3 is TGTGCCAGCAGTTTGGACAGCTATCAGCCCCAGCATTTT. This codes for CASSLDSYQPQHF.